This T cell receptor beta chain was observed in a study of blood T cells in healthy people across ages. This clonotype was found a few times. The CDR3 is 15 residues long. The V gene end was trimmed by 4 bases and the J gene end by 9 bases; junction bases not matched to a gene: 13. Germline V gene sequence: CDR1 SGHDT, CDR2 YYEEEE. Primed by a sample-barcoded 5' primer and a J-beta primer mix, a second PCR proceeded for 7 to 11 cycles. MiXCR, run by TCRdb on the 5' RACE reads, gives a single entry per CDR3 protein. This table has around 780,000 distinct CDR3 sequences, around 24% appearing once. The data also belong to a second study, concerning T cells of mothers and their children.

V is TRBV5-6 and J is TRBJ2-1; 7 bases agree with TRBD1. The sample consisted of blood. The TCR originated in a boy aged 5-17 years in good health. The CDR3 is CASSKAQGYGGEQFF. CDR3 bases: TGTGCCAGCAGCAAGGCACAGGGGTATGGTGGTGAGCAGTTCTTC.